Each of the 26 T cell receptor beta chains below was sequenced from the same sample in a study of monozygotic twins with inflammatory bowel disease (dated by TCRdb to about 2019). Library prep was done by 5' RACE. TCRdb lists the instrument as Illumina HiSeq 2500. Following TCRdb reprocessing, every CDR3 protein sequence forms one entry, and DNA is not provided. The table held for this sample gives roughly 200,000 distinct CDR3 sequences. The ten largest clones add up to less than 2% of the sample. Sequenced input: blood. These receptors all come from a human donor with ulcerative colitis or Crohn's disease, or a healthy co-twin of an affected twin (not recorded which).

V is TRBV4-1 and J is TRBJ2-7; the TCRdb call, TRBD2, lacks DNA for checking. CDR3 length equals 15 residues. Germline lookup yields CDR1 MGHRA and CDR2 YSYEKL. The CDR3 sequence is CASSQQTSGGMEQYF.

The rearrangement links TRBV12-3 or TRBV12-4 to TRBJ1-6. The CDR3 consists of 14 residues. CDR3 region: CASSAQITYSPLHF.

The chain couples TRBV12-3 or TRBV12-4 to TRBJ1-2. The CDR3 extends over 12 amino acids. CDR3 in amino acids: CASSYSYYGYTF.

The chain carries TRBV7-9 and TRBJ1-1; TCRdb returns TRBD1, unconfirmable since there is no DNA. The CDR3 extends over 14 amino acids. Germline CDR1 and CDR2: SEHNR and FQNEAQ (reference sequence). The CDR3 sequence is CASSRGTLNTEAFF.

CDR3: CASSRDTGKATGPRPQHF. V gene TRBV18 combines with J gene TRBJ1-5; absent DNA, TCRdb's TRBD1 call cannot be checked. The CDR3 loop spans 18 amino acids. Germline V gene sequence: CDR1 KGHSH, CDR2 LQKENI.

The rearrangement links TRBV4-1 to TRBJ2-7; the D call from TCRdb, TRBD2, cannot be confirmed without DNA. Germline V lookup: CDR1 MGHRA, CDR2 YSYEKL. CDR3 length: 15 amino acids. CDR3 in amino acids: CASSQLTSGRYEQYF.

This sequence joins TRBV2 and TRBJ2-1; the D call of TRBD1 rests on TCRdb alone, since no DNA is present to check it. Germline CDR1 and CDR2: SNHLY and FYNNEI. The CDR3 covers 13 residues. CDR3 region: CASSRGGYNEQFF.

The rearrangement links TRBV7-9 to TRBJ1-5; with no DNA, the TCRdb D assignment of TRBD1 cannot be verified. The germline gives CDR1 SEHNR, CDR2 FQNEAQ (reference sequence). This CDR3 has 13 amino acids. Here the CDR3 reads CASADRGFQPQHF.

The gene calls are TRBV18 and TRBJ2-2. This CDR3 has 16 amino acids. CDR1 is KGHSH and CDR2 is LQKENI in the germline V gene. The CDR3: CASSLIVTSNTGELFF.

V is TRBV7-2 and J is TRBJ2-1; TCRdb's assignment of TRBD1 cannot be checked, as there is no DNA. This CDR3 contains 13 residues. CDR1 is SGHTA, CDR2 FQGNSA, per germline. The CDR3 region is CASSFDRDNEQFF.

The CDR3 is CASSHKPQGIDTF. The chain recombines TRBV18 with TRBJ1-2; TCRdb indicates TRBD1, and absent DNA this call remains unverified. Germline CDR1 and CDR2: KGHSH and LQKENI. The CDR3 covers 13 residues. The variable domain in full, with the rest retrieved from reference TRBV18 and TRBJ1-2, is NAGVMQNPRHLVRRRGQEARLRCSPMKGHSHVYWYRQLPEEGLKFMVYLQKENIIDESGMPKERFSAEFPKEGPSILRIQQVVRGDSAAYFCASSHKPQGIDTFGSGTRLTVV.

The chain is built from TRBV7-6 and TRBJ2-5. The CDR3 is 16 residues long. Germline V CDR1 and CDR2: SGHVS, FNYEAQ. CDR3 region: CASSLGVGGFQETQYF.

This sequence joins TRBV12-3 or TRBV12-4 and TRBJ2-3; TCRdb picks TRBD2, but there is no DNA to check that call. This CDR3 contains 17 residues. CDR3 region: CASGQERASKFPDTQYF.

V gene TRBV7-9 combines with J gene TRBJ2-1. The CDR3 sequence is 16 residues long. The V gene's germline CDR1 is SEHNR and CDR2 FQNEAQ (reference sequence). The CDR3 is CASSLAKDPRHNEQFF.

The rearrangement joins TRBV11-2 to TRBJ1-4. Germline CDR1 and CDR2: SGHAT and FQNNGV. The CDR3 loop spans 13 amino acids. CDR3 sequence: CASSSDLVRKLFF. Supplemented by reference TRBV11-2 and TRBJ1-4, the full variable domain reads EAGVAQSPRYKIIEKRQSVAFWCNPISGHATLYWYQQILGQGPKLLIQFQNNGVVDDSQLPKDRFSAERLKGVDSTLKIQPAKLEDSAVYLCASSSDLVRKLFFGSGTQLSVL.

The chain recombines TRBV18 with TRBJ2-7; the D call of TRBD1 rests on TCRdb alone, since no DNA is present to check it. Germline CDR1 KGHSH, CDR2 LQKENI. The CDR3 is 14 amino acids. The CDR3: CASSPGQGASEQYF.

The rearrangement joins TRBV23-1 to TRBJ2-7; TCRdb designates TRBD1, a call that cannot be tested without DNA. TRBV23-1 is given ORF status, its function remaining uncertain. The CDR3 loop spans 19 amino acids. The CDR3 region is CASSEIIMVGTGKPYEQYF.

The chain has TRBV10-3 and TRBJ1-1; TCRdb outputs TRBD1, but without DNA this stays unchecked. The germline gives CDR1 ENHRY, CDR2 SYGVKD. The CDR3 spans 18 residues. CDR3 loop: CAISSTGQGSPMNTEAFF.

The CDR3 is CSASYTGELFF. The J gene is TRBJ2-2, the V gene TRBV20-1. Germline V CDR1 and CDR2: DFQATT, SNEGSKA (reference sequence). This CDR3 spans 11 amino acids.

The chain links TRBV3-1 to TRBJ1-1. Germline V CDR1 and CDR2: LGHDT, YNNKEL (reference sequence). This CDR3 comprises 13 residues. The CDR3 spells CASSQQTLAEAFF.

This chain joins TRBV5-1 and TRBJ2-1; TCRdb returns TRBD2, unconfirmable since there is no DNA. CDR1 is SGHRS, CDR2 YFSETQ, per germline. The CDR3 runs to 16 residues. CDR3 protein: CASSPLERGAWNEQFF.

The chain recombines TRBV24-1 with TRBJ1-2; TCRdb picks TRBD1, but there is no DNA to check that call. Germline values: CDR1 KGHDR, CDR2 SFDVKD. The CDR3 is made up of 13 amino acids. The CDR3 protein is CATSDAGDYGYTF.

The chain has TRBV7-8 and TRBJ2-7; TCRdb gives TRBD1 as the D gene, but with no DNA this cannot be confirmed. This CDR3 is built from 15 residues. In germline, CDR1 is SGHVS, CDR2 FQNEAQ. The CDR3 loop reads CASSLAHRSTLEQNF.

The J gene is TRBJ2-5, the V gene TRBV12-3 or TRBV12-4; TCRdb picks TRBD1, but there is no DNA to check that call. The CDR3 contains 14 residues. The CDR3 is CASSRQGREETQYF.

The CDR3 reads CASSHRGVDEQFF. The genes are TRBV5-6 and TRBJ2-1; TCRdb picks TRBD1, but there is no DNA to check that call. This CDR3 region has 13 residues. Germline V gene lookup returns CDR1 SGHDT and CDR2 YYEEEE.

The chain carries TRBV5-1 and TRBJ2-3; TCRdb returns TRBD1, unconfirmable since there is no DNA. In germline, CDR1 is SGHRS, CDR2 YFSETQ. The CDR3 runs 14 residues. CDR3: CASSLGGPKDTQYF.